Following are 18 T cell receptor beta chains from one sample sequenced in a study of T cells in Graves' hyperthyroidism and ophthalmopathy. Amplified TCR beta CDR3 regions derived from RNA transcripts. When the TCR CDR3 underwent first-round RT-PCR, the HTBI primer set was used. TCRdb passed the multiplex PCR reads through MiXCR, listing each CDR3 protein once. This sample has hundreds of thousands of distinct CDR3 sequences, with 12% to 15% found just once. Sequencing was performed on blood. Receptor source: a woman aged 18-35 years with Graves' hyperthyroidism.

The CDR3 region is CASRWDGVKSDTEAFF. CDR3 DNA sequence: TGTGCCAGCAGGTGGGATGGGGTAAAGTCTGACACTGAAGCTTTCTTT. This sequence joins TRBV2 and TRBJ1-1; the D is unclear. Trimming pared 6 bases from V and 3 bases from J, leaving 20 bases between. From germline, CDR1 is SNHLY and CDR2 FYNNEI. The CDR3 consists of 16 residues.

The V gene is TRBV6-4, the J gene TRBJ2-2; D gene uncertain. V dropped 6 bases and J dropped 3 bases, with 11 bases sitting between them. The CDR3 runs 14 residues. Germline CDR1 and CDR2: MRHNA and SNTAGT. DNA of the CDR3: TGTGCCAGCAGCTCGGGCCAAGACACCGGGGAGCTGTTTTTT. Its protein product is CASSSGQDTGELFF.

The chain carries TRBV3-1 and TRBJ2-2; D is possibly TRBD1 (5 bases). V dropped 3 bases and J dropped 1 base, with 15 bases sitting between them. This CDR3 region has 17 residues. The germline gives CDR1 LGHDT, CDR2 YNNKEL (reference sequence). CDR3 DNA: TGTGCCAGCAGCCAGGAAGAAGGGGCCCAGAACACCGGGGAGCTGTTTTTT. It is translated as CASSQEEGAQNTGELFF.

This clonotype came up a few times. The CDR3 DNA reads as TGTGCCAGCAGTTACGGACTAGCGGGAGGGTACCAAGAGACCCAGTACTTC. Amino acids: CASSYGLAGGYQETQYF. This chain joins TRBV11-3 and TRBJ2-5; 15 bases match TRBD2. The germline gives CDR1 SGHNT, CDR2 YENEEA. Unmatched junction bases numbered 5, after V lost 6 bases and J lost 0 bases. This CDR3 has 17 residues.

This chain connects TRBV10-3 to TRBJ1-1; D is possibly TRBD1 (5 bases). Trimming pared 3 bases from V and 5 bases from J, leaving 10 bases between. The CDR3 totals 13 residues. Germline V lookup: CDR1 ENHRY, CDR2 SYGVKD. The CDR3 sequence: CAISDGGGTEAFF. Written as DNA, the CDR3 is TGTGCCATCAGTGATGGGGGGGGAACTGAAGCTTTCTTT.

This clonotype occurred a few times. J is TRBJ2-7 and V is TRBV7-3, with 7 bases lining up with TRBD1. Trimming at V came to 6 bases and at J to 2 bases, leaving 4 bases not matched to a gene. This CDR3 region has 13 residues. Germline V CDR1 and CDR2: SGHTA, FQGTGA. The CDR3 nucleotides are TGTGCCAGCAGTGACACAGGGGCCTACGAGCAGTACTTC. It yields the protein CASSDTGAYEQYF.

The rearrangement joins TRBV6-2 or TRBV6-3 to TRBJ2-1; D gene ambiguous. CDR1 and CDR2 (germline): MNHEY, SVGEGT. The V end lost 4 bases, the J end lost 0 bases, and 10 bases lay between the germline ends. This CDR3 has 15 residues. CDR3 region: CASSFLSDSYNEQFF. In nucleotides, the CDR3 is TGTGCCAGCAGTTTTCTTTCGGACTCCTACAATGAGCAGTTCTTC.

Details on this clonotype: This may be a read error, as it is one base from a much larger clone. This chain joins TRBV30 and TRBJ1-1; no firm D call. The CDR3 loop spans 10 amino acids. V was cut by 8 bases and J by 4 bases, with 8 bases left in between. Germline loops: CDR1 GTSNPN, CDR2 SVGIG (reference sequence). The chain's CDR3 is CARGITEAFF. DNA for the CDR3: TGTGCCCGCGGAATCACTGAAGCTTTCTTT.

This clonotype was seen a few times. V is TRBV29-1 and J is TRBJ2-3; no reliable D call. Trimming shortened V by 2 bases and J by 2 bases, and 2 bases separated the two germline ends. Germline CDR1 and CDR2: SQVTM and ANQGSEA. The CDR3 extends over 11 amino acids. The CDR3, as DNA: TGCAGCGTTGAATTCACAGATACGCAGTATTTT. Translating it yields CSVEFTDTQYF.

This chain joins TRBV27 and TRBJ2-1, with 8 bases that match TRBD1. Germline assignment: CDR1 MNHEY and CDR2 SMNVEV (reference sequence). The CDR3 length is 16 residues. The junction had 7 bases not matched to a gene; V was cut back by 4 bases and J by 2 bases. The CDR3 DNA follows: TGTGCCAGCAGTTACAGACAGGGGATTACCTACAATGAGCAGTTCTTC. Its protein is CASSYRQGITYNEQFF.

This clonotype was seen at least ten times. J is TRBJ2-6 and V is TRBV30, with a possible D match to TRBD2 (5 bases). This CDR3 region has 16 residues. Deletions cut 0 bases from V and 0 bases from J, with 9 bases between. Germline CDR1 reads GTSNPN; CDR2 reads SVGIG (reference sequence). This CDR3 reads CAWSVTAASGANVLTF. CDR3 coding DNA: TGTGCCTGGAGTGTAACAGCGGCCTCTGGGGCCAACGTCCTGACTTTC.

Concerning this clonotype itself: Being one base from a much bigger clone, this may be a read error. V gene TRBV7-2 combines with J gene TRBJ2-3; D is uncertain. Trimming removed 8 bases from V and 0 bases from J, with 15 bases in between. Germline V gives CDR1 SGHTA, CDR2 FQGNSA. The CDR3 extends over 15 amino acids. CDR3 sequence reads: CASRSDAPSTDTQYF. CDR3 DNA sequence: TGTGCCAGCCGATCGGACGCCCCTAGCACAGATACGCAGTATTTT.

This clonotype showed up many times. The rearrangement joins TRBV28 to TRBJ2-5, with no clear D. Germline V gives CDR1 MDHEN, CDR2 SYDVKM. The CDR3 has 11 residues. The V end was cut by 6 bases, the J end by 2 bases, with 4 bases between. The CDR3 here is CASRDQETQYF. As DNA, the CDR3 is TGTGCCAGCAGGGATCAAGAGACCCAGTACTTC.

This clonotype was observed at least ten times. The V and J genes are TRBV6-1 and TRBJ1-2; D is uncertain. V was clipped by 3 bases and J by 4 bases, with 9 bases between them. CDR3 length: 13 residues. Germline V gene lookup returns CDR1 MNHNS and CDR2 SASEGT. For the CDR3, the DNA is TGTGCCAGCAGTGAGAAGGGAACCTATGGCTACACCTTC. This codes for CASSEKGTYGYTF.

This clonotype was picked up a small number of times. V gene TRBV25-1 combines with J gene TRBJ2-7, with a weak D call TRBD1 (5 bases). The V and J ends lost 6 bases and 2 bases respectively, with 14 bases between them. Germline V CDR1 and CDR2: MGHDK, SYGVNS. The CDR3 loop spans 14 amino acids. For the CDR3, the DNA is TGTGCCAGCAGGGCGACAGAACCCCCCTACGAGCAGTACTTC. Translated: CASRATEPPYEQYF.

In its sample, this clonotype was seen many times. Here the CDR3 DNA reads TGTGCCAGCAGCCAAGGGCCGGGATTGGGGCAGTACTTC. It is translated as CASSQGPGLGQYF. V usage is TRBV3-1 and J usage is TRBJ2-7; TRBD2 might be the D (5 bases). V was cut by 1 base and J by 9 bases, with 13 bases left in between. There are 13 residues in the CDR3. CDR1 and CDR2 (germline): LGHDT, YNNKEL (reference sequence).

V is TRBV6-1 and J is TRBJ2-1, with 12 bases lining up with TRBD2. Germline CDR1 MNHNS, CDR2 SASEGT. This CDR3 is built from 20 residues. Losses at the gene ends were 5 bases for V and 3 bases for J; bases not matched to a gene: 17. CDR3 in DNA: TGTGCCAGCAGTCCCTATACAGCTAGCGGGAGGGCAAGGGACTACAATGAGCAGTTCTTC. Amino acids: CASSPYTASGRARDYNEQFF.

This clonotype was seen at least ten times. The CDR3 DNA follows: TGTGCCAGCAGTTCCAGGACCTATGGCTACACCTTC. As protein: CASSSRTYGYTF. This chain links TRBV28 with TRBJ1-2; D unresolved. This CDR3 has 12 residues. CDR1 and CDR2 from the germline V gene are MDHEN and SYDVKM. The germline V and J ends were trimmed by 4 bases and 4 bases, with 7 bases remaining between them.